A selection of T cell receptor beta chains follows, all from one sample in a study of cytomegalovirus exposure and HLA in healthy donors. Data came from immunoSEQ multiplex PCR; TCRdb stores just in-frame clones and leaves some out. The sample yields over 150,000 clones, under 90% seen once. Sequencing was done on a sample of PBMCs. The receptors stem from a man between 18 and 35 years old in good health and CMV-seronegative. Both conserved end residues are part of each CDR3. The order of the fields is D gene, clone size, V gene, J gene, CDR3 DNA, CDR3 protein. The D gene is left open where the match is weak. Clone sizes are given selectively: once, few, many, or a class where the clone is expanded.

TRBD1	few	TRBV7-9	TRBJ2-7	TGTGCCAGCAGCTCCACCGGGACAGCCTACGAGCAGTACTTC	CASSSTGTAYEQYF
.	once	TRBV7-8	TRBJ2-2	TGTGCCAGCAAGGCGGGAACCCCGAACACCGGGGAGCTGTTTTTT	CASKAGTPNTGELFF
.	.	TRBV6-1	TRBJ1-3	TGTGCCAGCAGCTACAGGGAAAACACCATATATTTT	CASSYRENTIYF
.	.	TRBV7-2	TRBJ1-3	TGTGCCAGCAGCTTAGTCGGGGGTTTAGGAGACACCATATATTTT	CASSLVGGLGDTIYF
.	.	TRBV19	TRBJ1-1	TGTGCCAGTAACCTAATACAGGGTACTGAAGCTTTCTTT	CASNLIQGTEAFF
.	once	TRBV18	TRBJ2-2	TGTGCCAGCTCGCCTAGTTCAGCCGGGGAGCTGTTTTTT	CASSPSSAGELFF
TRBD1	.	TRBV5-1	TRBJ2-7	TGCGCCAGCAGCCCCGGGGACAGGGAATACGAGCAGTACTTC	CASSPGDREYEQYF
TRBD1	.	TRBV6-1	TRBJ1-5	TGTGCCAGCAGTGGATTCTTAGGACAGGGCGTAAGTCAGCCCCAGCATTTT	CASSGFLGQGVSQPQHF
.	.	TRBV2	TRBJ2-3	TGTGCCAGCAGTGATGGGAGTTCGGATACGCAGTATTTT	CASSDGSSDTQYF
TRBD1	once	TRBV5-1	TRBJ1-2	TGCGCCAGCAGCCCCTGGACAGGTTCAAACTATGGCTACACCTTC	CASSPWTGSNYGYTF
.	.	TRBV12-5	TRBJ2-3	TGTGCTAGTGGTCTTCCTAACACAGATACGCAGTATTTT	CASGLPNTDTQYF
TRBD2	.	TRBV7-9	TRBJ2-1	TGTGCCAGCAGCCCCCGAGGACTAGCGGGAGGGAGTAATGAGCAGTTCTTC	CASSPRGLAGGSNEQFF
TRBD1	.	TRBV6-5	TRBJ2-7	TGTGCCAGCAGCCCGATGACAGGGGCCTACGAGCAGTACTTC	CASSPMTGAYEQYF
.	.	TRBV5-6	TRBJ2-3	TGTGCCAGCAGCCCAACGGGGTCAGGAGATACGCAGTATTTT	CASSPTGSGDTQYF
.	.	TRBV13	TRBJ1-1	TGTGCCAGCAGCTCCCCTCCTCGGAGTGCTGAAGCTTTCTTT	CASSSPPRSAEAFF
.	.	TRBV18	TRBJ1-4	TGTGCCAGCTCACCCCATAGTAATGAAAAACTGTTTTTT	CASSPHSNEKLFF
.	.	TRBV6-1	TRBJ1-5	TGTGCCAGCAGTGAATCTCAGGCTCAGCCCCAGCATTTT	CASSESQAQPQHF
.	few	TRBV28	TRBJ2-7	TGTGCCAGCAACGGGGAGTTCTACGAGCAGTACTTC	CASNGEFYEQYF
.	.	TRBV2	TRBJ1-2	TGTGCCAGCAGTGATGTTGAGGGTGGCTACACCTTC	CASSDVEGGYTF
TRBD2	.	TRBV15	TRBJ2-1	TGTGCCACCAGCAGTTGGAGTGAGGCGGGAGGGCCCTCGGGTGAGCAGTTCTTC	CATSSWSEAGGPSGEQFF
.	.	TRBV4-3	TRBJ2-1	TGCGCCAGCAGCCTCTCGAACAGGCTACCCTACAATGAGCAGTTCTTC	CASSLSNRLPYNEQFF
TRBD1	.	TRBV5-4	TRBJ1-2	TGTGCCAGCAGCCGGGACAGGGCTATTGGCTACACCTTC	CASSRDRAIGYTF
TRBD2	.	TRBV28	TRBJ2-5	TGTGCCAGCAGTTTCGGGGGAGGGAGGGAGACCCAGTACTTC	CASSFGGGRETQYF
TRBD1	.	TRBV19	TRBJ2-1	TGTGCCAGTAGTATAGATCCGGGACAGGGGGCGGATGAGCAGTTCTTC	CASSIDPGQGADEQFF
.	.	TRBV30	TRBJ1-4	TGTGCCTGGAGTGACAACAGGGTTGATGAAAAACTGTTTTTT	CAWSDNRVDEKLFF
.	.	TRBV2	TRBJ2-7	TGTGCCAGCAGTGTAACCGCGGGCTACGAGCAGTACTTC	CASSVTAGYEQYF
.	.	TRBV18	TRBJ2-7	TGTGCCAGCTCTCCGACATCCCGCAACGAGCAGTACTTC	CASSPTSRNEQYF
.	few	TRBV6-6	TRBJ1-3	TGTGCCAGCAGTTACAGCCGTCTCTCTGGAAACACCATATATTTT	CASSYSRLSGNTIYF
TRBD2	.	TRBV4-2	TRBJ2-7	TGTGCCAGCAGCCAAGATGCTAGCGGGGCCTCTCGGTTCGAGCAGTACTTC	CASSQDASGASRFEQYF
.	.	TRBV14	TRBJ1-1	TGTGCCAGCAGCCAGACTGAAAGACTGTTTGAACCTGGAGCTTTCTTT	CASSQTERLFEPGAFF
.	.	TRBV27	TRBJ1-1	TGTGCCAGCAGTTTAGCGGGTGGAATGGAAGCTTTCTTT	CASSLAGGMEAFF
.	.	TRBV6-5	TRBJ2-7	TGTGCCAGCAGTCCCGAGGGGGAGTACGAGCAGTACTTC	CASSPEGEYEQYF
.	.	TRBV5-5	TRBJ1-3	TGTGCCAGCAGCCACGGACAGACCTCTGGAAACACCATATATTTT	CASSHGQTSGNTIYF
TRBD1	.	TRBV27	TRBJ2-1	TGTGCCAGCAGTCCGGGGACAGACAATGAGCAGTTCTTC	CASSPGTDNEQFF
TRBD1	.	TRBV10-3	TRBJ2-5	TGTGCCATCAGCACGACAGGGGGGACAGAGACCCAGTACTTC	CAISTTGGTETQYF
TRBD1	.	TRBV7-9	TRBJ1-1	TGTGCCAGCAGCTTAGCGCATGGGACAGGTGAAGCTTTCTTT	CASSLAHGTGEAFF
.	.	TRBV25-1	TRBJ2-1	.	CASSEYFGDGYNEQFF
.	.	TRBV7-8	TRBJ1-2	TGTGCCAGCAGCTTAGAAGTCAGGAATCATGGCTACACCTTC	CASSLEVRNHGYTF
.	.	TRBV5-5	TRBJ2-1	TGTGCCAGCATCCCCTCCAGGGGGGATGAGCAGTTCTTC	CASIPSRGDEQFF
TRBD1	.	TRBV19	TRBJ2-5	TGTGCCAGTAGTATTAGACAGGGTAAAGAAGAGACCCAGTACTTC	CASSIRQGKEETQYF
TRBD1	.	TRBV6-1	TRBJ2-7	TGTGCCGGACAGGTTTCGTTTGCCTACGAGCAGTACTTC	CAGQVSFAYEQYF
.	.	TRBV19	TRBJ1-5	TGTGCCAGTAGTATAGCGGTATACCAGCCCCAGCATTTT	CASSIAVYQPQHF
TRBD1	.	TRBV28	TRBJ1-6	TGTGCCACCGGACAGGGGGCTAGGAATTCACCCCTCCACTTT	CATGQGARNSPLHF
TRBD2	.	TRBV13	TRBJ2-1	TGTGCCAGCAGCTTAGATCGGCGGGGGTCATACAATGAGCAGTTCTTC	CASSLDRRGSYNEQFF
.	.	TRBV27	TRBJ1-5	TGTGCCAGCAGTATGTCCGGGCGGGTAGGGCCGGGGGGCAATCAGCCCCAGCATTTT	CASSMSGRVGPGGNQPQHF
.	.	TRBV7-3	TRBJ1-3	TGTGCCAGCAGCTTTACCACTTCTGGAAACACCATATATTTT	CASSFTTSGNTIYF
TRBD2	.	TRBV7-7	TRBJ2-5	TGTGCTAGCAGCCCGCGCAGCTCGGGAGCGGGGGAGACCCAGTACTTC	CASSPRSSGAGETQYF
.	once	TRBV2	TRBJ1-2	TGTGCCAGCAGTGAAGCGATTAGCTTCTATGGCTACACCTTC	CASSEAISFYGYTF
.	.	TRBV15	TRBJ2-2	TGTGCCACCAGCAGAGAGCCCGCCGGCGGGGACACCGGGGAGCTGTTTTTT	CATSREPAGGDTGELFF
.	.	TRBV10-2	TRBJ1-2	TGCGCCAGCAGTGATTGGCGGGTCGGCTATGGCTACACCTTC	CASSDWRVGYGYTF
.	.	TRBV7-8	TRBJ1-4	TGTGCCAGCAGCTCCCTTGGGGGGGCGGGGGAAAAACTGTTTTTT	CASSSLGGAGEKLFF
.	.	TRBV6-6	TRBJ1-5	TGTGCCAGCATCCTGCAGGGAGGGGTAAATCAGCCCCAGCATTTT	CASILQGGVNQPQHF
TRBD2	.	TRBV11-3	TRBJ2-2	TGTGCCAGCAGTAGCGGGACGACGAACACCGGGGAGCTGTTTTTT	CASSSGTTNTGELFF
.	.	TRBV18	TRBJ1-2	TGTGCCAGCTCACGGAACAGCAACTATGGCTACACCTTC	CASSRNSNYGYTF
TRBD1	.	TRBV5-4	TRBJ1-1	TGTGCCAGCAGCCTACAGGGGGTGAACACTGAAGCTTTCTTT	CASSLQGVNTEAFF
.	.	TRBV6-1	TRBJ2-2	TGTGCCTGCACGGTGGCAGGCGCTACCGGGGAGCTGTTTTTT	CACTVAGATGELFF
.	.	TRBV7-6	TRBJ1-2	TGTGCCAGCAGCTTAGTAGACGGAGAGAACTATGGCTACACCTTC	CASSLVDGENYGYTF
.	.	TRBV11-2	TRBJ2-7	TGTGCCAGCAGCCAATTCCCAACAGGGGGGGTTGGGGAGCAGTACTTC	CASSQFPTGGVGEQYF